Given below is one T cell receptor beta chain in context. CDR1 and CDR2 from the germline V gene are SGHAT and FQDESV (reference sequence). With 1 base removed from V and 2 bases from J, the gap between germline ends came to 6 bases. The CDR3 is made up of 13 amino acids. This record belongs to a study of blood T cell repertoires in COVID-19. Study-wide background: Donors in the United States, Italy and Spain gave samples during acute or convalescent COVID-19. The cDNA or gDNA used as material had been derived from T cells, B-cell-depleted T cells, or PBMCs.

Seattle-derived patients entered the study during active infection and were followed longitudinally. Per the original data handling: Amplification of reference gene primers provided the estimated nucleated cell counts. Assay used: immunoSEQ multiplex PCR; TCRdb lists only in-frame clones, some missing. Clonal size and the V and J genes are those of that table, whereas D and trimming came from the DNA. The sample holds hundreds of thousands of clones; 88% are singletons and the top ten take roughly 12%. The chain has TRBV11-1 and TRBJ2-7; D is undetermined. Sequenced sample: peripheral blood. This TCR derives from a woman aged 50 to 60 with COVID-19, enrolled during active disease. The CDR3 DNA reads TGTGCCAGCAGCTTAGGGCCCCCCTACGAGCAGTACTTC. As protein: CASSLGPPYEQYF.